The 15 T cell receptor beta chains below were found in one sample sequenced in a study of cytomegalovirus exposure and HLA in healthy donors. Researchers ran the PCR with 60 Vbeta and 13 Jbeta primers. The repertoire was sequenced with immunoSEQ multiplex PCR; TCRdb's copy has only in-frame clones and lacks some. The sample shows around 200,000 clones, under 85% of them seen only once. Sequencing used PBMCs. The receptors were gathered from a woman younger than 30 in good health and CMV-seronegative.

This rearrangement joins TRBV7-3 to TRBJ2-1; D gene uncertain. Germline loops: CDR1 SGHTA, CDR2 FQGTGA. The CDR3 has 15 amino acids. Trimming took off 2 bases at V and 3 bases at J, with 11 bases between the two ends. CDR3 nucleotide sequence: TGTGCCAGCAGCTTACGCAGGATGAACTACAATGAGCAGTTCTTC. Translation gives CASSLRRMNYNEQFF.

In this sample, this clone turned up once. V gene TRBV19 combines with J gene TRBJ2-7; D possibly corresponds to TRBD2 (6 bases). The V and J ends lost 2 bases and 0 bases respectively, with 8 bases between them. This CDR3 has 14 amino acids. Per the germline V gene, CDR1 is LNHDA and CDR2 is SQIVND (reference sequence). The CDR3 is CASSIRETSYEQYF. The CDR3 DNA is TGTGCCAGTAGTATACGGGAGACCTCCTACGAGCAGTACTTC.

This chain uses TRBV7-8 with TRBJ2-7; 8 positions match TRBD1. Unmatched junction bases numbered 12, after V lost 5 bases and J lost 3 bases. Germline V lookup: CDR1 SGHVS, CDR2 FQNEAQ. CDR3 size: 16 residues. CDR3 amino acids: CASSNPWTGPLYEQYF. The CDR3 coding sequence is TGTGCCAGCAGCAATCCGTGGACAGGGCCCCTCTACGAGCAGTACTTC.

The chain uses TRBV11-2 and TRBJ1-1, with D perhaps matching TRBD1 (6 bases). The germline CDR1 and CDR2 sequences are SGHAT and FQNNGV. This CDR3 comprises 16 residues. Trimming removed 2 bases from V and 5 bases from J, with 18 bases in between. CDR3 residues: CASSLIVTGLGTEAFF. Written as DNA, the CDR3 is TGTGCCAGCAGCTTAATTGTCACAGGGCTGGGAACTGAAGCTTTCTTT.

This rearrangement joins TRBV29-1 to TRBJ1-2; 8 nucleotides line up with TRBD1. J was trimmed by 0 bases and V by 1 base; bases with no gene match: 10. CDR1 SQVTM and CDR2 ANQGSEA come from the germline V gene. The CDR3 has 17 amino acids. The CDR3 sequence: CSVEGMGGTGPNYGYTF. The CDR3, as DNA: TGCAGCGTTGAAGGAATGGGGGGGACAGGCCCTAACTATGGCTACACCTTC.

This chain connects TRBV5-1 to TRBJ2-5; no clear D gene. The J call may be mistaken, given a closer DNA end match to TRBJ2-7. The length of the CDR3 is 12 residues. Germline V gene sequence: CDR1 SGHRS, CDR2 YFSETQ. The CDR3 is CASSLAGSEQYF. The CDR3 coding sequence is TGCGCCAGCAGCTTGGCCGGGTCCGAGCAGTACTTC.

The chain uses TRBV29-1 and TRBJ2-1; 8 nucleotides align to TRBD1. Trimming at V came to 1 base and at J to 8 bases, leaving 4 bases not matched to a gene. Germline V CDR1 and CDR2: SQVTM, ANQGSEA. The length of the CDR3 is 13 residues. CDR3 nucleotides: TGCAGCGTTGAAGCGACAGGGGTGGATGAGCAGTTCTTC. As protein: CSVEATGVDEQFF.

V and J are TRBV5-4 and TRBJ1-2; 8 bases match TRBD1. The ends lost 2 bases at V and 3 bases at J; junction bases unmatched: 6. The V gene's germline CDR1 is SGHNT and CDR2 YYREEE (reference sequence). CDR3 length: 15 amino acids. CDR3 amino acids: CASSLPTGAHYGYTF. The CDR3 DNA sequence: TGTGCCAGCAGCTTACCGACAGGGGCTCACTATGGCTACACCTTC.

This clone is a singleton in its sample. The J gene is TRBJ2-7, the V gene TRBV4-1; D unresolved. CDR1 and CDR2 (germline): MGHRA, YSYEKL. With 1 base removed from V and 7 bases from J, the gap between germline ends came to 11 bases. The length of the CDR3 is 13 residues. The CDR3 region is CASSQGPLQEQYF. CDR3 coding DNA: TGCGCCAGCAGCCAAGGGCCCCTTCAGGAGCAGTACTTC.

As DNA, the CDR3 is TGTGCCAGCAAGGGACAGGTGAACACTGAAGCTTTCTTT. Amino acids: CASKGQVNTEAFF. This sequence joins TRBV6-1 and TRBJ1-1, with 8 nucleotides matching TRBD1. The CDR3 spans 13 residues. Germline V gene lookup returns CDR1 MNHNS and CDR2 SASEGT. The V and J ends lost 7 bases and 0 bases, in that order; junction bases with no gene match: 1.

The J gene is TRBJ2-2, the V gene TRBV1; TRBD2 is the table's D call and was not checked against the DNA. TRBV1 is described as a pseudogene. CDR3 length equals 17 residues. CDR3 region: CTSSQGDNGGYTGELFF. The CDR3 bases are TGCACCAGCAGCCAAGGTGATAACGGGGGTTACACCGGGGAGCTGTTTTTT.

The V and J genes are TRBV9 and TRBJ2-3; TRBD2 might be the D (5 bases). The CDR3 sequence is 16 residues long. CDR1 SGDLS and CDR2 YYNGEE come from the germline V gene. V was shortened by 4 bases and J by 6 bases, with 21 bases between the two germline ends. This CDR3 reads CASSPAEGAVGDTQYF. The CDR3 coding sequence is TGTGCCAGCAGCCCCGCCGAGGGAGCAGTTGGGGATACGCAGTATTTT.

This clone was found a few times. The J gene is TRBJ1-1, the V gene TRBV11-2; unclear D gene. V lost 5 bases and J 3 bases, leaving 19 bases between the germline ends. The CDR3 runs 16 residues. Germline V lookup: CDR1 SGHAT, CDR2 FQNNGV. CDR3 nucleotides: TGTGCCAGCAGCCCCAACCCACCTGACAAGTACACTGAAGCTTTCTTT. Amino acid sequence: CASSPNPPDKYTEAFF.

This clone was counted only a few times. The rearrangement links TRBV27 to TRBJ1-4; tentative D call: TRBD1 (6 bases). The ends were cut back, 5 bases at V and 8 bases at J, with 15 bases in the middle. The length of the CDR3 is 14 residues. Germline CDR1 MNHEY, CDR2 SMNVEV (reference sequence). The CDR3 bases are TGTGCCAGCAGTCATCTACAGGGCCGGGAAAAACTGTTTTTT. Encoded protein: CASSHLQGREKLFF. Variable domain in full (rest from reference TRBV27 and TRBJ1-4): EAQVTQNPRYLITVTGKKLTVTCSQNMNHEYMSWYRQDPGLGLRQIYYSMNVEVTDKGDVPEGYKVSRKEKRNFPLILESPSPNQTSLYFCASSHLQGREKLFFGSGTQLSVL.

This chain uses TRBV6-1 with TRBJ2-4; 7 nucleotides agree with TRBD1. Trimming at V came to 2 bases and at J to 0 bases, leaving 7 bases not matched to a gene. CDR3 length equals 17 residues. CDR1 is MNHNS and CDR2 is SASEGT in the germline V gene. The CDR3 nucleotides are TGTGCCAGCAGTGAATACAGGGGCGGGTTAGCCAAAAACATTCAGTACTTC. Translating it yields CASSEYRGGLAKNIQYF.